These 26 T cell receptor beta chains were all obtained from the same sample, sequenced in a study of T cells in Graves' hyperthyroidism and ophthalmopathy. TCR beta CDR3 sequences were amplified from RNA transcripts. RT-PCR in the first round (using the HTBI primer set) targeted the TCR CDR3. TCRdb re-called the multiplex PCR reads with MiXCR, one entry per CDR3 protein. Of around 500,000 distinct CDR3 sequences in the sample, 13% to 15% were seen once. Sample: blood. Receptors were obtained from a woman aged 40 to 50 with Graves' hyperthyroidism.

This clonotype was seen many times. The chain recombines TRBV4-2 with TRBJ1-5; D not resolved. Looked up from germline, CDR1 is LGHNA and CDR2 is YNFKEQ. CDR3 length equals 13 residues. V gave up 0 bases and J gave up 8 bases, with 8 bases separating them. CDR3 residues: CASSQDSGEPQHF. Written as DNA, the CDR3 is TGTGCCAGCAGCCAAGATTCGGGTGAGCCCCAGCATTTT.

This clonotype came up many times. The chain has TRBV29-1 and TRBJ2-7; D gene ambiguous. Germline loops: CDR1 SQVTM, CDR2 ANQGSEA. The CDR3 sequence is 13 residues long. The V and J ends lost 4 bases and 2 bases respectively, with 12 bases between them. CDR3 amino acids: CSVVDPRTYEQYF. The CDR3 DNA follows: TGCAGCGTTGTTGACCCACGCACCTACGAGCAGTACTTC.

The chain employs TRBV7-9 and TRBJ2-3, with a weak D call TRBD1 (5 bases). The CDR3 is 12 residues long. CDR1 SEHNR and CDR2 FQNEAQ come from the germline V gene (reference sequence). V dropped 5 bases and J dropped 12 bases, with 15 bases sitting between them. The chain's CDR3 is CASSGARTLQYF. In nucleotides, the CDR3 is TGTGCCAGCAGCGGGGCCCGCACCTTACAGTATTTT.

This clonotype was found many times. The rearrangement links TRBV2 to TRBJ1-5, with D uncertain. V was trimmed by 6 bases and J by 2 bases, leaving 14 bases between them. CDR3 length: 15 residues. Germline lookup yields CDR1 SNHLY and CDR2 FYNNEI. In nucleotides, the CDR3 is TGTGCCAGCAGCGCCCTAGCCTCTGGCAATCAGCCCCAGCATTTT. Its protein is CASSALASGNQPQHF.

This clonotype occurred many times. The chain joins TRBV2 to TRBJ2-7, with D uncertain. Germline V gene data show CDR1 as SNHLY and CDR2 as FYNNEI. This CDR3 contains 14 residues. With 2 bases removed from V and 5 bases from J, the gap between germline ends came to 13 bases. CDR3 bases: TGTGCCAGCAGTGAATCTGCCACCCTCGACGAGCAGTACTTC. Translating gives CASSESATLDEQYF.

The V gene is TRBV27, the J gene TRBJ1-1, with D tentatively TRBD1 (5 bases). The CDR3 consists of 15 residues. Germline CDR1 MNHEY, CDR2 SMNVEV (reference sequence). V lost 2 bases and J lost 4, with 14 bases in between. The CDR3 region is CASSLKGPPATEAFF. In nucleotides, the CDR3 is TGTGCCAGCAGTTTAAAGGGGCCGCCTGCCACTGAAGCTTTCTTT.

A single count supports this clonotype. This chain links TRBV7-8 with TRBJ2-3, with 10 bases lining up with TRBD2. Germline V lookup: CDR1 SGHVS, CDR2 FQNEAQ. Trimming cost V 3 bases and J 0 bases; bases outside gene matches: 12. This CDR3 is built from 19 residues. CDR3 bases: TGTGCCAGCAGCTTTGATGGGGGGGCTAGCGGGAGTAGCACAGATACGCAGTATTTT. It specifies CASSFDGGASGSSTDTQYF.

This clonotype has at least ten counts. V usage is TRBV12-5 and J usage is TRBJ2-5, with 7 bases matching TRBD1. The CDR3 has 14 residues. Losses at the gene ends were 6 bases for V and 5 bases for J; bases not matched to a gene: 9. Germline CDR1 and CDR2: LGHNT and FRNRAP. The CDR3 DNA is TGTGCTAGTGGCTCGACAGGGTGGGTTGAGACCCAGTACTTC. Translated, it gives CASGSTGWVETQYF.

This clonotype showed up many times. V gene TRBV6-1 combines with J gene TRBJ1-3, with 9 nucleotides matching TRBD1. In germline, CDR1 is MNHNS, CDR2 SASEGT. This CDR3 is built from 18 residues. J gave up 0 bases and V 6 bases, and 12 bases lay outside the gene matches. The CDR3 DNA follows: TGTGCCAGCAGAGACACCGGGACAGGGCTGTTCTCTGGAAACACCATATATTTT. This translates into CASRDTGTGLFSGNTIYF.

This clonotype was detected ten times or more. This sequence joins TRBV6-1 and TRBJ1-1, with D unresolved. The CDR3 loop spans 13 amino acids. V dropped 8 bases and J dropped 1 base, with 11 bases sitting between them. Germline V gives CDR1 MNHNS, CDR2 SASEGT. In nucleotides, the CDR3 is TGTGCCAGCGGGGATGGGAAGAACACTGAAGCTTTCTTT. It codes for CASGDGKNTEAFF.

This clonotype appeared a few times. The chain couples TRBV30 to TRBJ2-7; TRBD1 matches 10 bases. V gave up 1 base and J gave up 4 bases; unmatched junction bases: 7. Germline V CDR1 and CDR2: GTSNPN, SVGIG (reference sequence). CDR3 length equals 15 residues. As DNA, the CDR3 is TGTGCCTGGAGTGACAGGGACAGGGGCCTTTACGAGCAGTACTTC. This translates into CAWSDRDRGLYEQYF.

There are a few counts of this clonotype. The chain employs TRBV6-1 and TRBJ2-6, with 14 nucleotides matching TRBD2. Per the germline V gene, CDR1 is MNHNS and CDR2 is SASEGT. This CDR3 spans 18 amino acids. The trim removed 4 bases at V and 3 bases at J, leaving 5 bases unmatched. The CDR3 region is CASSAPGLAGVGANVLTF. DNA for the CDR3: TGTGCCAGCAGTGCCCCGGGACTAGCGGGAGTTGGGGCCAACGTCCTGACTTTC.

This clonotype appeared many times. This sequence joins TRBV24-1 and TRBJ1-2; no definite D call. The CDR3 has 12 amino acids. V lost 4 bases and J lost 2, with 4 bases in between. Germline-derived CDR1 and CDR2 are KGHDR and SFDVKD. The CDR3 nucleotides read TGTGCCACCAGTGACTGGAACTATGGCTACACCTTC. Amino acid sequence: CATSDWNYGYTF.

In this sample, this clonotype turned up many times. The V call is TRBV11-2, the J call TRBJ2-6, with D uncertain. Looked up from germline, CDR1 is SGHAT and CDR2 is FQNNGV. V was shortened by 7 bases and J by 0 bases, with 4 bases between the two germline ends. The CDR3 consists of 13 residues. The DNA of the CDR3 is TGTGCCAGCACCCCCTCTGGGGCCAACGTCCTGACTTTC. It codes for CASTPSGANVLTF.

This clonotype was seen only a few times. J is TRBJ2-7 and V is TRBV27; 7 bases fit TRBD1. The CDR3 runs 15 residues. The germline V gene encodes CDR1 MNHEY and CDR2 SMNVEV (reference sequence). Germline trimming cut 6 bases from V and 3 bases from J; bases unmatched to any gene: 11. The CDR3 DNA sequence: TGTGCCAGCAGCGCCGGGACAGCTAATTACTACGAGCAGTACTTC. Residues: CASSAGTANYYEQYF.

This clonotype was recorded at least ten times. The chain combines TRBV28 with TRBJ2-2; 10 bases align to TRBD1. After removal of 6 bases from V and 7 bases from J, the junction contained 11 bases not matched to a gene. Germline V gene lookup returns CDR1 MDHEN and CDR2 SYDVKM. The CDR3 contains 16 residues. CDR3 bases: TGTGCCAGCAGCCTGACCCTGACAGGGGGCCACGGGGAGCTGTTTTTT. Translation gives CASSLTLTGGHGELFF.

On this clonotype itself: A much larger clonotype is one base distant, so this may be a read error. V usage is TRBV2 and J usage is TRBJ2-7; the D gene is possibly TRBD1 (5 bases). The J call may be wrong; the DNA end is better matched by TRBJ2-1. CDR1 and CDR2 from the germline V gene are SNHLY and FYNNEI. CDR3 length: 14 residues. CDR3 bases: TGTGCCAACCAAGGGGCCCTCAGCTCCTACGAGCAGTTCTTC. It specifies CANQGALSSYEQFF.

The chain recombines TRBV18 with TRBJ2-5, with D possibly TRBD1 on 6 matching bases. V dropped 3 bases and J dropped 3 bases, with 8 bases sitting between them. This CDR3 has 13 residues. Germline loops: CDR1 KGHSH, CDR2 LQKENI. The DNA for the CDR3 is TGTGCCAGCTCACCCGGACAGAAAGAGACCCAGTACTTC. Amino acids: CASSPGQKETQYF.

This clonotype occurred many times. V and J are TRBV6-2 or TRBV6-3 and TRBJ1-5; no clear D. The V end lost 8 bases, the J end lost 0 bases, and 20 bases lay between the germline ends. CDR3 length: 17 residues. CDR1 MNHEY and CDR2 SVGEGT come from the germline V gene. The chain's CDR3 is CASGPGEGVYSNQPQHF. The CDR3 region has the DNA TGTGCCAGCGGGCCGGGAGAGGGCGTATATAGCAATCAGCCCCAGCATTTT.

V gene TRBV28 combines with J gene TRBJ2-7, with D tentatively TRBD1 (6 bases). The CDR3 length is 14 residues. Per germline, CDR1 MDHEN and CDR2 SYDVKM. V lost 3 bases and J 1 base, leaving 10 bases between the germline ends. CDR3 DNA sequence: TGTGCCAGCAGTTTTTTGGGGACATCCTACGAGCAGTACTTC. As protein: CASSFLGTSYEQYF. The full variable domain, completed using reference TRBV28 and TRBJ2-7, is DVKVTQSSRYLVKRTGEKVFLECVQDMDHENMFWYRQDPGLGLRLIYFSYDVKMKEKGDIPEGYSVSREKKERFSLILESASTNQTSMYLCASSFLGTSYEQYFGPGTRLTVT.

This clonotype has ten or more counts. CDR3 nucleotides: TGCGCCAGCAGTACTGGGACTAGTCTTGGCGAGCAGTACTTC. It is translated as CASSTGTSLGEQYF. This chain links TRBV10-1 with TRBJ2-7; TRBD2 agrees at 8 bases. The V gene end was trimmed by 5 bases and the J gene end by 6 bases; junction bases not matched to a gene: 9. The germline gives CDR1 WNHNN, CDR2 SYGVQD (reference sequence). The CDR3 sequence is 14 residues long.

This clonotype was observed many times. The chain combines TRBV28 with TRBJ2-3, with 8 bases lining up with TRBD1. The junction had 2 bases not matched to a gene; V was cut back by 2 bases and J by 4 bases. The CDR3 covers 14 residues. Germline CDR1 and CDR2: MDHEN and SYDVKM. CDR3 coding DNA: TGTGCCAGCAGTTTAGACAGGGGCTCAGATACGCAGTATTTT. This gives the protein CASSLDRGSDTQYF.

This sequence joins TRBV9 and TRBJ1-5; D is ambiguous. The CDR3 is made up of 15 amino acids. V lost 3 bases, J lost 2 bases, and 12 bases lay in between. CDR1 is SGDLS, CDR2 YYNGEE, per germline. This chain's CDR3 is CASSADPGRNQPQHF. CDR3 in DNA: TGTGCCAGCAGCGCGGACCCGGGTCGCAATCAGCCCCAGCATTTT. The entire variable domain, with the rest obtained from reference TRBV9 and TRBJ1-5, is as follows: DSGVTQTPKHLITATGQRVTLRCSPRSGDLSVYWYQQSLDQGLQFLIQYYNGEERAKGNILERFSAQQFPDLHSELNLSSLELGDSALYFCASSADPGRNQPQHFGDGTRLSIL.

The chain couples TRBV7-9 to TRBJ2-1; 7 nucleotides align to TRBD2. Germline loops: CDR1 SEHNR, CDR2 FQNEAQ (reference sequence). V gave up 5 bases and J gave up 6 bases; unmatched junction bases: 4. This CDR3 contains 13 residues. CDR3 protein: CASSRRTSNEQFF. CDR3 in DNA: TGTGCCAGCAGCCGGAGGACTAGCAATGAGCAGTTCTTC. Complete variable domain (other parts from reference TRBV7-9 and TRBJ2-1): DTGVSQNPRHKITKRGQNVTFRCDPISEHNRLYWYRQTLGQGPEFLTYFQNEAQLEKSRLLSDRFSAERPKGSFSTLEIQRTEQGDSAMYLCASSRRTSNEQFFGPGTRLTVL.

Note on this clonotype: This may be a read error, as it is one base from a much larger clone. The CDR3 does not close with the conserved phenylalanine or tryptophan, likely indicating a read error. The rearrangement joins TRBV3-1 to TRBJ1-1, with 7 bases that match TRBD1. From germline, CDR1 is LGHDT and CDR2 YNNKEL (reference sequence). V lost 3 bases to trimming and J lost 5 bases; unmatched junction nucleotides: 6. CDR3 size: 14 residues. The CDR3 spells CASSQTQGRTEAFL. The CDR3 nucleotides are TGTGCCAGCAGCCAGACACAGGGGCGAACTGAAGCTTTCTTA.

The table lists this clonotype with a few counts. The chain joins TRBV4-1 to TRBJ2-2; no reliable D call. The V gene lost 0 bases and the J gene lost 6 bases, with 26 bases spanning the gap. In germline, CDR1 is MGHRA, CDR2 YSYEKL. This CDR3 region has 20 residues. This CDR3 is CASSQDLVVVDRGRPGELFF. CDR3 coding DNA: TGCGCCAGCAGCCAAGATTTGGTTGTCGTAGACCGCGGTCGTCCCGGGGAGCTGTTTTTT.